A selection of T cell receptor beta chains follows, all from one sample in a study of T cell responses to AZD1222 COVID-19 vaccine. The repertoire was sequenced with immunoSEQ multiplex PCR; TCRdb's copy has only in-frame clones and lacks some. The profile shows 70,000 to 90,000 clones, roughly 87% of them singletons. The sample in question was peripheral blood, obtained on day 0 of AZD1222 vaccination. The receptor source for this set is an adult in good health. The CDR3 runs from the conserved cysteine through the conserved F or W. Fields, in order: D gene, J gene, V gene, clone size, CDR3 DNA, CDR3 protein. The D gene is left open where the match is weak. Where a row states a size, it is once, few, many or the class of an expanded clone; other rows omit it.

D gene: .
J gene: TRBJ2-7
V gene: TRBV30
clone size: .
CDR3 DNA: TGTGCCTGGAGTTCGAAGGGGGGATCCTACGAGCAGTACTTC
CDR3 protein: CAWSSKGGSYEQYF

D gene: .
J gene: TRBJ1-2
V gene: TRBV3-1/TRBV3-2
clone size: .
CDR3 DNA: TGTGCCAGCAGCCTAGGAAGGGGCTATGGCTACACCTTC
CDR3 protein: CASSLGRGYGYTF

D gene: .
J gene: TRBJ1-2
V gene: TRBV4-1
clone size: once
CDR3 DNA: TGCGCCAGCAGCCAAGTAAGCAGGTCTAACTATGGCTACACCTTC
CDR3 protein: CASSQVSRSNYGYTF

D gene: .
J gene: TRBJ1-5
V gene: TRBV18
clone size: .
CDR3 DNA: TGTGCCAGCTCACTTTCTTATAGCAATCAGCCCCAGCATTTT
CDR3 protein: CASSLSYSNQPQHF

D gene: .
J gene: TRBJ2-7
V gene: TRBV6-5
clone size: .
CDR3 DNA: TGTGCCAGCAGTTACGGGACGAATACCTACGAGCAGTACTTC
CDR3 protein: CASSYGTNTYEQYF

D gene: .
J gene: TRBJ1-1
V gene: TRBV19
clone size: .
CDR3 DNA: TGTGCCAGTAGTAGACAAAGAAACTTCAACACTGAAGCTTTCTTT
CDR3 protein: CASSRQRNFNTEAFF

D gene: TRBD1
J gene: TRBJ1-6
V gene: TRBV10-2
clone size: once
CDR3 DNA: TGCGCCAGCAGTGCCGAGACAGGGGGTGGATCACCCCTCCACTTT
CDR3 protein: CASSAETGGGSPLHF

D gene: TRBD1
J gene: TRBJ1-5
V gene: TRBV10-2
clone size: once
CDR3 DNA: TGCGCCAGCAGTGGGACAGGGGGACAGCCCCAGCATTTT
CDR3 protein: CASSGTGGQPQHF

D gene: TRBD2
J gene: TRBJ2-3
V gene: TRBV7-9
clone size: .
CDR3 DNA: TGTGCCAGCAGCCCTAGCGGGAGGCCAGATACGCAGTATTTT
CDR3 protein: CASSPSGRPDTQYF

D gene: TRBD1
J gene: TRBJ2-3
V gene: TRBV6-1
clone size: .
CDR3 DNA: TGTGCCAGCAGTGAAGGACAGGGCGACACAGATACGCAGTATTTT
CDR3 protein: CASSEGQGDTDTQYF

D gene: .
J gene: TRBJ1-1
V gene: TRBV7-9
clone size: .
CDR3 DNA: TGTGCCAGCAGCCAAGACAGTAACACTGAAGCTTTCTTT
CDR3 protein: CASSQDSNTEAFF

D gene: .
J gene: TRBJ1-1
V gene: TRBV7-9
clone size: .
CDR3 DNA: TGTGCCAGCAGCTTACTCGGGAAGGCAGCGGGCACTGAAGCTTTCTTT
CDR3 protein: CASSLLGKAAGTEAFF

D gene: .
J gene: TRBJ1-1
V gene: TRBV5-1
clone size: .
CDR3 DNA: TGCGCCAGCAGCTGGGGACCGATGAACACTGAAGCTTTCTTT
CDR3 protein: CASSWGPMNTEAFF

D gene: .
J gene: TRBJ1-1
V gene: TRBV5-1
clone size: .
CDR3 DNA: TGCGCCAGCAGACCGTACACGAACACTGAAGCTTTCTTT
CDR3 protein: CASRPYTNTEAFF

D gene: .
J gene: TRBJ2-2
V gene: TRBV6-6
clone size: .
CDR3 DNA: TGTGCCAGCGCTTATAGCGGGAACACCGGGGAGCTGTTTTTT
CDR3 protein: CASAYSGNTGELFF

D gene: .
J gene: TRBJ2-1
V gene: TRBV11-2
clone size: .
CDR3 DNA: TGTGCCAGCAGCTTTGCTGAGGGCAATGAGCAGTTCTTC
CDR3 protein: CASSFAEGNEQFF

D gene: .
J gene: TRBJ1-2
V gene: TRBV19
clone size: .
CDR3 DNA: TGTGCCACCAGGGTGAGGCACGGCTACACCTTC
CDR3 protein: CATRVRHGYTF

D gene: .
J gene: TRBJ1-1
V gene: TRBV6-5
clone size: .
CDR3 DNA: TGTGCCAGCAGTTACTCAAGGAGGAACACTGAAGCTTTCTTT
CDR3 protein: CASSYSRRNTEAFF

D gene: .
J gene: TRBJ1-6
V gene: TRBV7-9
clone size: .
CDR3 DNA: TGTGCCAGCAGCTTAGATTCGCATTCACCCCTCCACTTT
CDR3 protein: CASSLDSHSPLHF

D gene: .
J gene: TRBJ2-7
V gene: TRBV5-1
clone size: .
CDR3 DNA: TGCGCCAGCAGCTTGGGATCTAGATCTGTCGACGAGCAGTACTTC
CDR3 protein: CASSLGSRSVDEQYF

D gene: .
J gene: TRBJ1-2
V gene: TRBV20-1
clone size: .
CDR3 DNA: TGCAGTGCTAGGGGGGCGGAGGGCTACACCTTC
CDR3 protein: CSARGAEGYTF

D gene: .
J gene: TRBJ2-7
V gene: TRBV3-1/TRBV3-2
clone size: .
CDR3 DNA: TGTGCCAGCAGCCAAGCTTGGCGGGGAAACTACGAGCAGTACTTC
CDR3 protein: CASSQAWRGNYEQYF

D gene: .
J gene: TRBJ1-3
V gene: TRBV4-1
clone size: .
CDR3 DNA: TGCGCCAGCAGCCCCCATGGGGTACCTGGAAACACCATATATTTT
CDR3 protein: CASSPHGVPGNTIYF

D gene: .
J gene: TRBJ1-3
V gene: TRBV7-9
clone size: .
CDR3 DNA: TGTGCCAGCAGCCGAAGCCGCTCTGGAAACACCATATATTTT
CDR3 protein: CASSRSRSGNTIYF

D gene: .
J gene: TRBJ2-5
V gene: TRBV29-1
clone size: .
CDR3 DNA: TGCAGCGTTGGGGAAGAGACCCAGTACTTC
CDR3 protein: CSVGEETQYF

D gene: .
J gene: TRBJ1-1
V gene: TRBV7-2
clone size: .
CDR3 DNA: TGTGCCAGCAGCCCGGGGGGGGGTGGTAGCACTGAAGCTTTCTTT
CDR3 protein: CASSPGGGGSTEAFF

D gene: TRBD1
J gene: TRBJ1-1
V gene: TRBV18
clone size: .
CDR3 DNA: TGTGCCAGCTCACCACCAGGGGGCCTGAACACTGAAGCTTTCTTT
CDR3 protein: CASSPPGGLNTEAFF

D gene: .
J gene: TRBJ1-1
V gene: TRBV10-1
clone size: .
CDR3 DNA: TGCGCCAGCAGCCCCCGCAGGGGCACTGAAGCTTTCTTT
CDR3 protein: CASSPRRGTEAFF

D gene: TRBD1
J gene: TRBJ2-7
V gene: TRBV6-6
clone size: .
CDR3 DNA: TGTGCCAGCAGTTACTCGGACAGGGGATACGAGCAGTACTTC
CDR3 protein: CASSYSDRGYEQYF

D gene: TRBD1
J gene: TRBJ1-4
V gene: TRBV6-5
clone size: .
CDR3 DNA: TGTGCCAGCAGACGGACCAGGGGGTTTGGTGAAAAACTGTTTTTT
CDR3 protein: CASRRTRGFGEKLFF

D gene: .
J gene: TRBJ1-5
V gene: TRBV30
clone size: .
CDR3 DNA: TGTGCCTGGAGTGACGGGGTCGGGCCCCAGCATTTT
CDR3 protein: CAWSDGVGPQHF

D gene: .
J gene: TRBJ2-1
V gene: TRBV7-2
clone size: .
CDR3 DNA: TGTGCCAGCAGCTTAAGGTCTCCAGCCCACCTTGAGCAGTTCTTC
CDR3 protein: CASSLRSPAHLEQFF

D gene: .
J gene: TRBJ1-1
V gene: TRBV10-3
clone size: .
CDR3 DNA: TGTGCCATCAGTACCCAGGGGAACACTGAAGCTTTCTTT
CDR3 protein: CAISTQGNTEAFF

D gene: TRBD1
J gene: TRBJ1-2
V gene: TRBV6-5
clone size: .
CDR3 DNA: TGTGCCAGCAGTTCTATTATTGGACAGGGAGGCTATGGCTACACCTTC
CDR3 protein: CASSSIIGQGGYGYTF

D gene: TRBD1
J gene: TRBJ1-1
V gene: TRBV30
clone size: few
CDR3 DNA: TGTGCCTGGAGAACCCCAGGGGACAGCACTGAAGCTTTCTTT
CDR3 protein: CAWRTPGDSTEAFF

D gene: .
J gene: TRBJ1-3
V gene: TRBV6-5
clone size: .
CDR3 DNA: TGTGCCAGCAGTTACTCGAACAGGGCAGGAAACACCATATATTTT
CDR3 protein: CASSYSNRAGNTIYF

D gene: TRBD1
J gene: TRBJ1-1
V gene: TRBV4-1
clone size: .
CDR3 DNA: TGCGCCAGCAGCCAAGCTAACAGGGGGTCGGGCACTGAAGCTTTCTTT
CDR3 protein: CASSQANRGSGTEAFF

D gene: .
J gene: TRBJ1-5
V gene: TRBV6-5
clone size: .
CDR3 DNA: TGTGCCAGCAGTTACGGGGAGTATCAGCCCCAGCATTTT
CDR3 protein: CASSYGEYQPQHF

D gene: .
J gene: TRBJ1-6
V gene: TRBV7-2
clone size: .
CDR3 DNA: TGTGCCAGCAGCCTGAGACAGTATAATTCACCCCTCCACTTT
CDR3 protein: CASSLRQYNSPLHF

D gene: .
J gene: TRBJ2-5
V gene: TRBV7-9
clone size: few
CDR3 DNA: TGTGCCAGCACCCCTAGGGACTTGCGTGGAGGGTTAAGGGTTGAGACCCAGTACTTC
CDR3 protein: CASTPRDLRGGLRVETQYF

D gene: .
J gene: TRBJ1-4
V gene: TRBV19
clone size: .
CDR3 DNA: TGTGCCAGTAGTCCCCGGACAGCTGCAACTAATGAAAAACTGTTTTTT
CDR3 protein: CASSPRTAATNEKLFF

D gene: .
J gene: TRBJ1-2
V gene: TRBV5-1
clone size: once
CDR3 DNA: TGCGCCAGCAGCGCACAGGGTTATGGCTACACCTTC
CDR3 protein: CASSAQGYGYTF

D gene: TRBD2
J gene: TRBJ2-5
V gene: TRBV7-9
clone size: .
CDR3 DNA: TGTGCCAGCAGCCCCCTAGCGGGAGGATCAGAGACCCAGTACTTC
CDR3 protein: CASSPLAGGSETQYF

D gene: TRBD2
J gene: TRBJ2-3
V gene: TRBV18
clone size: once
CDR3 DNA: TGTGCCAGCTCACCCACTCAAGCGGGAGGCACAGATACGCAGTATTTT
CDR3 protein: CASSPTQAGGTDTQYF

D gene: .
J gene: TRBJ1-5
V gene: TRBV2
clone size: .
CDR3 DNA: TGTGCCAGCAGTGACAACAGAGGCAATCAGCCCCAGCATTTT
CDR3 protein: CASSDNRGNQPQHF